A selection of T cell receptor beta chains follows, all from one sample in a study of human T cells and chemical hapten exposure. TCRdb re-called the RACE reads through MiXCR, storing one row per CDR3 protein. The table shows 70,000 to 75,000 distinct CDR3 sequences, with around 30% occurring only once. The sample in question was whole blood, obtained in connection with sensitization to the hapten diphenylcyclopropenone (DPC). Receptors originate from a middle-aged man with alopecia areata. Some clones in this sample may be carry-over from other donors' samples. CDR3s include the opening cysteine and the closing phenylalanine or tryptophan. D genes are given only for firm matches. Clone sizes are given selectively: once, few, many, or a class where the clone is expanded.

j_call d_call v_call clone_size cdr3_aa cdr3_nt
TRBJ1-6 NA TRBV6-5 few CASSRHLIRDKGRNNSPLHF TGTGCCAGCAGTAGACACCTAATACGGGACAAGGGGCGGAATAATTCACCCCTCCACTTT
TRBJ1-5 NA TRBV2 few CASSESPIGPPQHF TGTGCCAGCAGTGAAAGCCCTATAGGTCCGCCCCAGCATTTT
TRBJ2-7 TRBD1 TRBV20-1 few CSASSSDRKLYEQYF TGCAGTGCTAGCTCCTCGGACAGGAAACTCTACGAGCAGTACTTC
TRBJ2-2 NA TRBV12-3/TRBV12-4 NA CASSPGFTGELFF TGTGCCAGCAGCCCCGGATTCACCGGGGAGCTGTTTTTT
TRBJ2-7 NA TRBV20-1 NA CSARDQTGHTYEQYF TGCAGTGCTAGAGATCAAACGGGACACACCTACGAGCAGTACTTC
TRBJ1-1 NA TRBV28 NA CASSSGRVLNTEAFF TGTGCCAGCAGTTCCGGAAGGGTCTTGAACACTGAAGCTTTCTTT
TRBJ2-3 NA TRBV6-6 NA CASSYSSTPGRTDTQYF TGTGCCAGCAGTTACTCGTCGACTCCCGGCCGCACAGATACGCAGTATTTT
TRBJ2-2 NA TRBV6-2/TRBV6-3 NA CASRDNREIGELFF TGTGCCAGCAGAGATAACAGGGAGATCGGGGAGCTGTTTTTT
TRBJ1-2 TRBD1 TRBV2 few CASDATGGIGYTF TGTGCCAGCGACGCAACAGGGGGGATTGGCTACACCTTC
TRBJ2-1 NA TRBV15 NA CATSRDFSEQFF TGTGCCACCAGCAGAGATTTTAGTGAGCAGTTCTTC
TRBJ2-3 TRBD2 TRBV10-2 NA CASSELPGLAGGWTDTQYF TGCGCCAGCAGTGAGTTACCGGGACTAGCGGGAGGTTGGACAGATACGCAGTATTTT
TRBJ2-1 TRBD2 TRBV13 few CASSLRLAKYNEQFF TGTGCCAGCAGCTTACGACTAGCGAAATACAATGAGCAGTTCTTC
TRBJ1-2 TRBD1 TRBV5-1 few CASSEYRDSANGYTF TGCGCCAGCAGCGAGTACCGGGACAGTGCAAATGGCTACACCTTC
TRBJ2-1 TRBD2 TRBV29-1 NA CSVRSAIAGHYNEQFF TGCAGCGTCCGCAGCGCCATAGCGGGACACTACAATGAGCAGTTCTTC
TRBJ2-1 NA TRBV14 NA CASSQDPELILGSYNEQFF TGTGCCAGCAGCCAAGACCCGGAGCTGATCCTTGGCTCCTACAATGAGCAGTTCTTC
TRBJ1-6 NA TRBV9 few CASRRGEDSPLHF TGTGCCAGCCGTCGGGGCGAAGATTCACCCCTCCACTTT
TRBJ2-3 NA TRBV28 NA CASSATWDTQYF TGTGCCAGCAGTGCGACTTGGGATACGCAGTATTTT
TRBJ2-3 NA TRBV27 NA CASSLSRGLIGYTQYF TGTGCCAGCAGTTTATCTCGAGGACTGATCGGCTATACGCAGTATTTT
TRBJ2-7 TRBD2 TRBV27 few CASKGAIREGNNEQYF TGTGCCAGCAAAGGGGCCATCCGGGAGGGTAACAACGAGCAGTACTTC
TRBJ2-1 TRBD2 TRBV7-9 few CASSLGGIGRANEQFF TGTGCCAGCAGCTTAGGGGGCATTGGGAGGGCCAATGAGCAGTTCTTC
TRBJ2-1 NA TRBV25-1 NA CASSGAGLGNNEQFF TGTGCCAGCAGTGGAGCCGGGTTGGGCAACAATGAGCAGTTCTTC
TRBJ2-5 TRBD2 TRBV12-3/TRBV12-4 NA CASGSGGRTQYF TGTGCCAGCGGGTCGGGGGGTCGGACCCAGTACTTC
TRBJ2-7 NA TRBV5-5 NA CASSFKGSNEQYF TGTGCCAGCAGCTTTAAGGGATCGAACGAGCAGTACTTC
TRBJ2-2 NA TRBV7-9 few CASSFDPSSGELFF TGTGCCAGCAGCTTCGACCCCTCATCCGGGGAGCTGTTTTTT
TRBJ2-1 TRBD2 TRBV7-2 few CASTNLLAILINEQFF TGTGCCAGCACTAATCTACTAGCGATTCTTATCAATGAGCAGTTCTTC
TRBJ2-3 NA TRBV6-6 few CASSYSVGSITDTQYF TGTGCCAGCAGTTACTCGGTAGGAAGTATCACAGATACGCAGTATTTT
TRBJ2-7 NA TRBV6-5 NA CASSYSFSSRFYEQYF TGTGCCAGCAGTTACTCGTTCAGTTCCAGGTTCTACGAGCAGTACTTC
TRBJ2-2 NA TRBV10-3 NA CAISASMTGMNTGELFF TGTGCCATCAGCGCATCCATGACAGGAATGAACACCGGGGAGCTGTTTTTT
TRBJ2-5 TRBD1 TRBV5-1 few CASSLSTGEQETQYF TGCGCCAGCAGCTTGTCGACAGGGGAACAAGAGACCCAGTACTTC
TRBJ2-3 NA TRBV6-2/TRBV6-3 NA CASRRDTSTDTQYF TGTGCCAGTAGACGGGACACATCCACAGATACGCAGTATTTT
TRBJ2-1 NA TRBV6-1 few CASSEDPTDNEQFF TGTGCCAGCAGTGAAGATCCGACAGACAATGAGCAGTTCTTC
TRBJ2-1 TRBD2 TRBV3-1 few CASSQAGTSGNEQFF TGTGCCAGCAGCCAAGCCGGGACTAGCGGCAATGAGCAGTTCTTC
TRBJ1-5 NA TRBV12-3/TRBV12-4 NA CASSLGGQGQPQHF TGTGCCAGCAGTCTGGGGGGGCAAGGTCAGCCCCAGCATTTT
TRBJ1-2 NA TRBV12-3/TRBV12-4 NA CASSRDVDGYTF TGTGCCAGCAGTCGGGACGTTGATGGCTACACCTTC
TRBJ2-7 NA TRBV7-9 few CASRLQGSYEQYF TGTGCCAGCAGGCTACAGGGCTCCTACGAGCAGTACTTC
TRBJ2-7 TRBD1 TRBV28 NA CASSPDRGYEQYF TGTGCCAGCAGCCCTGACAGGGGGTACGAGCAGTACTTC
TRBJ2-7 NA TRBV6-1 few CASSEAGPGQDEQYF TGTGCCAGCAGTGAAGCTGGGCCAGGGCAGGACGAGCAGTACTTC
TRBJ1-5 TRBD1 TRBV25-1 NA CASSDGPGQGYEPQHF TGTGCCAGCAGCGACGGTCCGGGACAGGGATACGAGCCCCAGCATTTT
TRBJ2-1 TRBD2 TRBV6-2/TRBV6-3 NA CASSYSLGTSGDEQFF TGTGCCAGCAGTTACTCGCTCGGGACTAGCGGGGATGAGCAGTTCTTC
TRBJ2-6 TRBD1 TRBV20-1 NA CSARDKGQGVSGANVLTF TGCAGTGCTAGAGATAAGGGACAGGGGGTCTCTGGGGCCAACGTCCTGACTTTC
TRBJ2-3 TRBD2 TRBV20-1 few CSARSSGRSDTQYF TGCAGTGCTAGAAGTAGCGGGAGGTCTGATACGCAGTATTTT
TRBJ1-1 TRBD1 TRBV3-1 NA CASSHWTGATEAFF TGTGCCAGCAGCCACTGGACAGGGGCCACTGAAGCTTTCTTT
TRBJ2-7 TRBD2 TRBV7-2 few CASSLVASGTEREQYF TGTGCCAGCAGCTTAGTTGCTAGCGGGACCGAGAGGGAGCAGTACTTC
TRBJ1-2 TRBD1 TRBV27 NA CATWTGEYGYTF TGTGCCACCTGGACAGGAGAGTATGGCTACACCTTC
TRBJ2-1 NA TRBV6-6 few CASSYSFPDVFF TGTGCCAGCAGTTACTCTTTCCCAGACGTGTTCTTC
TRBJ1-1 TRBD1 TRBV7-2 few CASSLPRTGSTEAFF TGTGCCAGCAGCCTACCTCGGACAGGGAGCACTGAAGCTTTCTTT
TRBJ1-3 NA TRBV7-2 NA CASSLEWGRNTIYF TGTGCCAGCAGCTTAGAATGGGGAAGAAACACCATATATTTT
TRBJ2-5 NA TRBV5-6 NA CASSSTGNQETQYF TGTGCCAGCAGCTCAACAGGGAACCAAGAGACCCAGTACTTC
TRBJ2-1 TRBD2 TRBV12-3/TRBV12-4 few CASRTSGSYNEQFF TGTGCCAGCAGGACTAGCGGGAGTTACAATGAGCAGTTCTTC
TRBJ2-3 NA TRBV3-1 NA CASSQVGLRTDTQYF TGTGCCAGCAGCCAAGTCGGACTTCGCACAGATACGCAGTATTTT
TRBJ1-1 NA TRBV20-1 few CSARVVAEAFF TGCAGTGCTAGGGTGGTTGCTGAAGCTTTCTTT
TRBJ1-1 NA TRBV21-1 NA CASSTTDRKGDTEAFF TGTGCCAGCAGCACTACCGACAGGAAAGGGGACACTGAAGCTTTCTTT
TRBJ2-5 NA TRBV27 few CASSLHRNKETQYF TGTGCCAGCAGTTTACACCGGAACAAAGAGACCCAGTACTTC
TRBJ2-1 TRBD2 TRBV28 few CASSPTGTSGRALKFF TGTGCCAGCAGCCCAACCGGGACTAGCGGGAGGGCCTTAAAGTTCTTC
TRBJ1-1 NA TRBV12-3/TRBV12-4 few CASSLSGGGTEAFF TGTGCCAGCAGTTTGTCAGGCGGGGGGACTGAAGCTTTCTTT
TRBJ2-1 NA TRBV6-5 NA CASSYRSPYNEQFF TGTGCCAGCAGTTATAGGAGCCCCTACAATGAGCAGTTCTTC
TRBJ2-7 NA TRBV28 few CASTQMRGFQYF TGTGCCAGCACCCAAATGAGGGGCTTTCAGTACTTC
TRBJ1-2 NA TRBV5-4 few CASSWRGGYGYTF TGTGCCAGCAGCTGGAGGGGAGGCTATGGCTACACCTTC